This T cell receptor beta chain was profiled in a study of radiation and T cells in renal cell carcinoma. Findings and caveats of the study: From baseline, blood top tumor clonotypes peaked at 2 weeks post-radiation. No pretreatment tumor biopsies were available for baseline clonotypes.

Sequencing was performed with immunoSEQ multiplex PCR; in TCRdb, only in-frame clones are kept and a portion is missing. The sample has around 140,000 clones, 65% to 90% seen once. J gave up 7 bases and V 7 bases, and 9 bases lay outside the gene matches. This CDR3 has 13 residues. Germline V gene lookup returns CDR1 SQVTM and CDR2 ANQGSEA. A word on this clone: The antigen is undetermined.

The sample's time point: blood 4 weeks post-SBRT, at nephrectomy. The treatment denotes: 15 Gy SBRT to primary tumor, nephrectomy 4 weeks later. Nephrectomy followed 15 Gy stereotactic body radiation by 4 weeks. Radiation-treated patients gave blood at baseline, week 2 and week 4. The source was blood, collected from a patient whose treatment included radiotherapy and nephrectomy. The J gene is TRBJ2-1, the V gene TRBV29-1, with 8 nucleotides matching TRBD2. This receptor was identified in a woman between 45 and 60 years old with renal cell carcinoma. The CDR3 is CSAERENRNEQFF. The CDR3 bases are TGCAGCGCCGAGCGGGAGAATAGGAATGAGCAGTTCTTC.